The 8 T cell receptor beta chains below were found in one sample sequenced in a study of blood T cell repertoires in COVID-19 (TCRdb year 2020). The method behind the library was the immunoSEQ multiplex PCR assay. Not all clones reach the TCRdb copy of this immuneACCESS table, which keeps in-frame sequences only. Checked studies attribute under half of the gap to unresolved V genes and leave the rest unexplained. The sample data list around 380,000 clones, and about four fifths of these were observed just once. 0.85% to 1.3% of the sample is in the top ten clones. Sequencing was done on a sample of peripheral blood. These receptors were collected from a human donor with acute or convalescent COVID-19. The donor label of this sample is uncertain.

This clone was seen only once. The chain's CDR3 is CAWSLFRDRGTEAFF. CDR3 DNA: TGTGCCTGGAGCTTATTCAGAGACAGGGGGACTGAAGCTTTCTTT. V usage is TRBV30 and J usage is TRBJ1-1; 9 positions agree with TRBD1. CDR3 length: 15 amino acids. Looked up from germline, CDR1 is GTSNPN and CDR2 is SVGIG (reference sequence). V was pared by 3 bases and J by 5 bases, with 10 bases of the junction left unmatched. Drawing the rest from reference TRBV30 and TRBJ1-1, the complete variable domain is SQTIHQWPATLVQPVGSPLSLECTVEGTSNPNLYWYRQAAGRGLQLLFYSVGIGQISSEVPQNLSASRPQDRQFILSSKKLLLSDSGFYLCAWSLFRDRGTEAFFGQGTRLTVV.

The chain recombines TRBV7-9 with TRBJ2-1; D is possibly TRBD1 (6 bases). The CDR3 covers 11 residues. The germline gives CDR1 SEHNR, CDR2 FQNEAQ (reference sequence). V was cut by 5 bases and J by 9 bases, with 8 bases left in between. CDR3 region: CASSPDSEQFF. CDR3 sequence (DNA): TGTGCCAGCAGCCCGGACAGTGAGCAGTTCTTC. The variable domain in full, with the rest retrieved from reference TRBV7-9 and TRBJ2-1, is DTGVSQNPRHKITKRGQNVTFRCDPISEHNRLYWYRQTLGQGPEFLTYFQNEAQLEKSRLLSDRFSAERPKGSFSTLEIQRTEQGDSAMYLCASSPDSEQFFGPGTRLTVL.

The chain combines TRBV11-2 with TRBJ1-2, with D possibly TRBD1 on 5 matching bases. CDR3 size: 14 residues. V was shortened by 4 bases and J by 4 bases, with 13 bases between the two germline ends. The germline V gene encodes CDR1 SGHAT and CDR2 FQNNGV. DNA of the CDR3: TGTGCCAGCAGCTCAGACCAGGGTCGCTATGGCTACACCTTC. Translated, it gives CASSSDQGRYGYTF.

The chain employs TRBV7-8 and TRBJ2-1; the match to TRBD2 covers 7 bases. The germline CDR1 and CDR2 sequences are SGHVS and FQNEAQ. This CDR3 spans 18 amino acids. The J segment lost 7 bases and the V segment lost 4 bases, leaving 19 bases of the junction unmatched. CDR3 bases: TGTGCCAGCAGCTCCCTTCCGTTTGCGGGAGAGGGCTGGAATGAGCAGTTCTTC. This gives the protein CASSSLPFAGEGWNEQFF. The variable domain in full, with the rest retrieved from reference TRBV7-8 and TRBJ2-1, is GAGVSQSPRYKVAKRGQDVALRCDPISGHVSLFWYQQALGQGPEFLTYFQNEAQLDKSGLPSDRFFAERPEGSVSTLKIQRTQQEDSAVYLCASSSLPFAGEGWNEQFFGPGTRLTVL.

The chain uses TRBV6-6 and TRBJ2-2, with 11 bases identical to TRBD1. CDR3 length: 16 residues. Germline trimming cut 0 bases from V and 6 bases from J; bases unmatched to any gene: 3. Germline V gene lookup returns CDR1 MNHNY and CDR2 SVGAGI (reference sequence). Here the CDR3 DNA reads TGTGCCAGCAGTTACTCACGGACAGGGGGCCCCGGGGAGCTGTTTTTT. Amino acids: CASSYSRTGGPGELFF.

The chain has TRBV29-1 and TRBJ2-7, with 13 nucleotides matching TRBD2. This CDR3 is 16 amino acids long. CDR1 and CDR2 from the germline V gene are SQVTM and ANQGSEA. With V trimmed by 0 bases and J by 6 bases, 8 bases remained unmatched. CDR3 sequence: CSVEESQTSGRTEQYF. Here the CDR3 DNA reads TGCAGCGTTGAAGAATCCCAGACTAGCGGGAGGACCGAGCAGTACTTC.

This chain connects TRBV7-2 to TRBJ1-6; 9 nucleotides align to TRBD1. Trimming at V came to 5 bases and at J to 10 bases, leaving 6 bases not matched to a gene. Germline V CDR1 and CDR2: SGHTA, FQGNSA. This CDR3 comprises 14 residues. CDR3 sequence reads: CASSPGQGYSPLHF. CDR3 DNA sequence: TGTGCCAGCAGCCCCGGACAGGGGTACTCACCCCTCCACTTT.

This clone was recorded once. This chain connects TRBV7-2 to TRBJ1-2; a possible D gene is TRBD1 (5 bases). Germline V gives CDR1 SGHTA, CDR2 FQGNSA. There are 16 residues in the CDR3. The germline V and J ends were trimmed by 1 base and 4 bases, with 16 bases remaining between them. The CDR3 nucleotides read TGTGCCAGCAGCTTAGGGGGTGGGGGACTCCTCTATGGCTACACCTTC. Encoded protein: CASSLGGGGLLYGYTF.